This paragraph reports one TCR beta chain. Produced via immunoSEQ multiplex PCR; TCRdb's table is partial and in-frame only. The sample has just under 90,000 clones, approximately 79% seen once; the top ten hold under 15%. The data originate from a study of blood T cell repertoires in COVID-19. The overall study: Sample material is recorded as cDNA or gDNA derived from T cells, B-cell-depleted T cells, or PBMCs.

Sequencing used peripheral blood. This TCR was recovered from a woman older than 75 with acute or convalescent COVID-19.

The CDR3: CASSEPGQGITGYTF. As DNA, the CDR3 is TGTGCCAGCAGTGAACCGGGACAGGGTATTACGGGCTACACCTTC. V is TRBV6-1 and J is TRBJ1-2, with 9 bases identical to TRBD1. The CDR3 runs 15 residues. Trimming removed 2 bases from V and 8 bases from J; junction bases left unmatched: 9. Germline values: CDR1 MNHNS, CDR2 SASEGT.